This T cell receptor (beta chain) was sequenced during a study of naive and memory T cell subsets. Findings and caveats of the study: Naive repertoires, especially CD8, held a few larger clonotypes, possibly memory cells re-expressing CD45RA.

Two oligonucleotides, mixed equimolar, formed the beta constant-region primer covering TRBC1 and TRBC2. The ligated cDNA underwent four PCR rounds using SP2 and nested alpha and beta constant-region primers. An oligonucleotide with the SP2 primer and a 12-nucleotide UMI was ligated to the cDNA 3' end. MiXCR was run by TCRdb on the UMI-ligation and nested PCR reads, yielding one entry per CDR3 protein. The data hold approximately 100,000 distinct CDR3 sequences, with roughly 15% observed a single time. As for this clonotype: Its antigen remains unidentified. A much larger clonotype is one base distant, so this may be a read error.

Germline V gives CDR1 SQVTM, CDR2 ANQGSEA. CDR3 length equals 14 residues. The sequence was obtained from a human donor in good health. The chain uses TRBV29-1 and TRBJ1-1; TRBD1 might be the D (5 bases). Sequences were obtained from naive CD8+ T cells from blood. CDR3 residues: CSVEEGWSDTEVFF. In DNA, the CDR3 is TGCAGCGTTGAGGAAGGATGGTCGGACACTGAAGTTTTCTTT.